This is a list of T cell receptor beta chains from one sample in a study of CD8+ T cells in alopecia areata. This table comes from immunoSEQ multiplex PCR, and its TCRdb copy is limited to in-frame clones, with some not included. The sample holds some 110,000 clones, 55% to 65% seen once. Source material: CD4+ T cells sorted from blood. These receptors all come from a human donor in good health. Both conserved end residues are part of each CDR3. A D gene is named only where the DNA matches it firmly. Clone size, where shown, is once, few, many, or a class for clones that have expanded.

clone_size: .
j_call: TRBJ2-2
cdr3_length: 13
v_call: TRBV4-1
d_call: .
cdr3_nt: TGCGCCAGCAGGTCTTTTGTCACCGGGGAGCTGTTTTTT
cdr3_aa: CASRSFVTGELFF

clone_size: .
j_call: TRBJ1-5
cdr3_length: 12
v_call: TRBV29-1
d_call: TRBD1
cdr3_nt: TGCAGCGTCGGACAGGGCGGTCAGCCCCAGCATTTT
cdr3_aa: CSVGQGGQPQHF

clone_size: once
j_call: TRBJ2-2
cdr3_length: 14
v_call: TRBV7-6
d_call: .
cdr3_nt: TGTGCCAGCAGCTCAACGGCAGGGTCTGGGGAGCTGTTTTTT
cdr3_aa: CASSSTAGSGELFF

clone_size: .
j_call: TRBJ2-5
cdr3_length: 11
v_call: TRBV28
d_call: .
cdr3_nt: TGTGCCAGCAGTTCACAAGAGACCCAGTACTTC
cdr3_aa: CASSSQETQYF

clone_size: .
j_call: TRBJ2-5
cdr3_length: 12
v_call: TRBV19
d_call: TRBD1
cdr3_nt: TGTGCCAGTAAGGGGGCCGAAGAGACCCAGTACTTC
cdr3_aa: CASKGAEETQYF

clone_size: .
j_call: TRBJ1-5
cdr3_length: 14
v_call: TRBV2
d_call: TRBD1
cdr3_nt: TGTGCCAGCAGCGGTACAGGGGGCAATCAGCCCCAGCATTTT
cdr3_aa: CASSGTGGNQPQHF

clone_size: .
j_call: TRBJ2-2
cdr3_length: 14
v_call: TRBV7-3
d_call: TRBD1
cdr3_nt: TGTGCCAGCAGCGAAGGCAGGGGGACCGGGGAGCTGTTTTTT
cdr3_aa: CASSEGRGTGELFF

clone_size: .
j_call: TRBJ2-3
cdr3_length: 15
v_call: TRBV6-5
d_call: TRBD2
cdr3_nt: TGTGCCAGCAGCATCGGGACTAGCGACACAGATACGCAGTATTTT
cdr3_aa: CASSIGTSDTDTQYF

clone_size: once
j_call: TRBJ2-3
cdr3_length: 16
v_call: TRBV11-2
d_call: .
cdr3_nt: TGTGCCAGCAGCTCCCCCCCGGGACGGCGTACAGATACGCAGTATTTT
cdr3_aa: CASSSPPGRRTDTQYF

clone_size: .
j_call: TRBJ2-7
cdr3_length: 15
v_call: TRBV14
d_call: .
cdr3_nt: TGTGCCAGCAGCCCCCCAGGATGGAGCTCCTACGAGCAGTACTTC
cdr3_aa: CASSPPGWSSYEQYF

clone_size: few
j_call: TRBJ1-3
cdr3_length: 18
v_call: TRBV14
d_call: TRBD1
cdr3_nt: TGTGCCAGCAGCCCCCAACGGACAGGACCCAGCTCTGGAAACACCATATATTTT
cdr3_aa: CASSPQRTGPSSGNTIYF

clone_size: .
j_call: TRBJ2-5
cdr3_length: 12
v_call: TRBV7-6
d_call: .
cdr3_nt: TGTGCCAGCAGCCCCCCGTGGGAGACCCAGTACTTC
cdr3_aa: CASSPPWETQYF

clone_size: .
j_call: TRBJ2-1
cdr3_length: 12
v_call: TRBV2
d_call: .
cdr3_nt: TGTGCCAGCAAGTCCGGCTACAATGAGCAGTTCTTC
cdr3_aa: CASKSGYNEQFF

clone_size: .
j_call: TRBJ1-2
cdr3_length: 12
v_call: TRBV7-2
d_call: .
cdr3_nt: TGTGCCAGCAGCTTTTTTGTCAGTGGCTACACCTTC
cdr3_aa: CASSFFVSGYTF

clone_size: .
j_call: TRBJ1-1
cdr3_length: 11
v_call: TRBV2
d_call: .
cdr3_nt: TGTGCCAGCAGTGACAGGGATGAAGCTTTCTTT
cdr3_aa: CASSDRDEAFF

clone_size: .
j_call: TRBJ2-5
cdr3_length: 13
v_call: TRBV30
d_call: .
cdr3_nt: TGTGCCTGGAGTTCTGGGAAGAGGGAGACCCAGTACTTC
cdr3_aa: CAWSSGKRETQYF

clone_size: few
j_call: TRBJ2-1
cdr3_length: 12
v_call: TRBV6-1
d_call: .
cdr3_nt: TGTGCCAGCAGAGCGGGTTTGGATGAGCAGTTCTTC
cdr3_aa: CASRAGLDEQFF

clone_size: .
j_call: TRBJ2-5
cdr3_length: 13
v_call: TRBV10-1
d_call: .
cdr3_nt: TGCGCCAGCAGTGACGCCCCCCAAGAGACCCAGTACTTC
cdr3_aa: CASSDAPQETQYF

clone_size: .
j_call: TRBJ2-1
cdr3_length: 15
v_call: TRBV2
d_call: TRBD2
cdr3_nt: TGTGCCAGCCACCCGACTAGCGGGGCTGACAATGAGCAGTTCTTC
cdr3_aa: CASHPTSGADNEQFF

clone_size: .
j_call: TRBJ1-6
cdr3_length: 16
v_call: TRBV27
d_call: .
cdr3_nt: TGTGCCAGCAGCTCCTCGATACAGAAGAAAAATTCACCCCTCCACTTT
cdr3_aa: CASSSSIQKKNSPLHF

clone_size: .
j_call: TRBJ1-5
cdr3_length: 16
v_call: TRBV25-1
d_call: .
cdr3_nt: TGTGCCAGCAGTGGAAATGCCGGCAGGGCGAATCAGCCCCAGCATTTT
cdr3_aa: CASSGNAGRANQPQHF

clone_size: .
j_call: TRBJ1-3
cdr3_length: 17
v_call: TRBV4-2
d_call: .
cdr3_nt: TGTGCCAGCAGCCAAGAGCACAGTTTCCTCTCTGGAAACACCATATATTTT
cdr3_aa: CASSQEHSFLSGNTIYF

clone_size: .
j_call: TRBJ2-7
cdr3_length: 13
v_call: TRBV29-1
d_call: .
cdr3_nt: TGCAGCATGATGACAGTTAGCTCCTACGAGCAGTACTTC
cdr3_aa: CSMMTVSSYEQYF

clone_size: .
j_call: TRBJ1-2
cdr3_length: 16
v_call: TRBV27
d_call: TRBD1
cdr3_nt: TGTGCCAGCAGTTCCTCCGGGACAGGGGGCTCTCGAGGCTACACCTTC
cdr3_aa: CASSSSGTGGSRGYTF

clone_size: .
j_call: TRBJ1-5
cdr3_length: 14
v_call: TRBV4-1
d_call: .
cdr3_nt: TGCGCCAGCAGCCAGCTAGCGGGAGTTCAGCCCCAGCATTTT
cdr3_aa: CASSQLAGVQPQHF

clone_size: .
j_call: TRBJ2-1
cdr3_length: 14
v_call: TRBV29-1
d_call: TRBD1
cdr3_nt: TGCAGCGTTGGGGCCAGGGGGAATTACAATGAGCAGTTCTTC
cdr3_aa: CSVGARGNYNEQFF

clone_size: once
j_call: TRBJ1-6
cdr3_length: 14
v_call: TRBV5-1
d_call: TRBD1
cdr3_nt: TGCGCCAGCAGGACGACAGGGGACGGATCACCCCTCCACTTT
cdr3_aa: CASRTTGDGSPLHF

clone_size: .
j_call: TRBJ2-3
cdr3_length: 13
v_call: TRBV19
d_call: .
cdr3_nt: TGTGCCAGTAACGCGGGGGCCAAAGATACGCAGTATTTT
cdr3_aa: CASNAGAKDTQYF

clone_size: .
j_call: TRBJ1-3
cdr3_length: 15
v_call: TRBV30
d_call: TRBD1
cdr3_nt: TGTGCCTGGATTGGACAGGGCAATCTTGGAAACACCATATATTTT
cdr3_aa: CAWIGQGNLGNTIYF

clone_size: .
j_call: TRBJ1-1
cdr3_length: 16
v_call: TRBV28
d_call: .
cdr3_nt: TGTGCCAGCAGTTTGGGAGGGTCTGGGGTGAACACTGAAGCTTTCTTT
cdr3_aa: CASSLGGSGVNTEAFF

clone_size: .
j_call: TRBJ1-6
cdr3_length: 12
v_call: TRBV29-1
d_call: .
cdr3_nt: TGCAGCGTGCAGGACAGCAATTCACCCCTCCACTTT
cdr3_aa: CSVQDSNSPLHF

clone_size: .
j_call: TRBJ1-1
cdr3_length: 15
v_call: TRBV25-1
d_call: .
cdr3_nt: TGTGCCAGCAGTGGGGAGGGACGGATGAACACTGAAGCTTTCTTT
cdr3_aa: CASSGEGRMNTEAFF

clone_size: .
j_call: TRBJ2-7
cdr3_length: 12
v_call: TRBV29-1
d_call: .
cdr3_nt: TGCAGCGTTGGGGGGGGCAGCTACGAGCAGTACTTC
cdr3_aa: CSVGGGSYEQYF